This passage covers 24 T cell receptor beta chains from one sample sequenced in a study of blood T cell repertoires in COVID-19. This table comes from immunoSEQ multiplex PCR, and its TCRdb copy is limited to in-frame clones, with some not included. The sample lists 60,000 to 65,000 clones, approximately 77% occurring once. Input material: peripheral blood. The receptors were sampled from a human donor in a cohort sampled during active COVID-19.

The chain couples TRBV4-1 to TRBJ2-7, with D tentatively TRBD2 (6 bases). V was clipped by 0 bases and J by 3 bases, with 9 bases between them. The CDR3 spans 14 residues. Germline CDR1 and CDR2: MGHRA and YSYEKL. CDR3 in amino acids: CASSQEGAGYEQYF. The CDR3 nucleotides read TGCGCCAGCAGCCAAGAGGGAGCGGGCTACGAGCAGTACTTC.

This clone has a handful of counts. The chain joins TRBV6-5 to TRBJ1-2; 8 nucleotides agree with TRBD1. Looked up from germline, CDR1 is MNHEY and CDR2 is SVGAGI. The CDR3 covers 13 residues. V lost 6 bases, J lost 8 bases, and 8 bases stayed unmatched. The CDR3 is CASSRTGWSGYTF. Written as DNA, the CDR3 is TGTGCCAGCAGCCGGACAGGGTGGAGCGGCTACACCTTC.

The J gene is TRBJ2-7, the V gene TRBV5-4; D is unclear. CDR3 length: 14 residues. V gave up 4 bases and J gave up 5 bases, with 16 bases separating them. The V gene's germline CDR1 is SGHNT and CDR2 YYREEE (reference sequence). The CDR3 nucleotides read TGTGCCAGCAGCCGGTCCAGTGTTAGCAACGAGCAGTACTTC. This encodes CASSRSSVSNEQYF.

This rearrangement joins TRBV20-1 to TRBJ2-5; 15 nucleotides match TRBD2. Germline V gene data show CDR1 as DFQATT and CDR2 as SNEGSKA (reference sequence). The ends lost 3 bases at V and 5 bases at J; junction bases unmatched: 4. The CDR3 is made up of 15 amino acids. The CDR3 region is CSASGLAGGRETQYF. As DNA, the CDR3 is TGCAGTGCTAGTGGACTAGCGGGAGGGAGGGAGACCCAGTACTTC.

The chain couples TRBV24-1 to TRBJ2-3; 12 bases map to TRBD2. The CDR3 spans 18 residues. Per germline, CDR1 KGHDR and CDR2 SFDVKD. Germline trimming cut 3 bases from V and 2 bases from J; bases unmatched to any gene: 8. The CDR3 reads CATSDPTPSGRATDTQYF. CDR3 nucleotides: TGTGCCACCAGTGATCCGACCCCTAGCGGGAGGGCCACAGATACGCAGTATTTT.

CDR3 DNA: TGCGCCAGCAGCCCAGGGGCAGGGGCGGCTGAGCAGTTCTTC. This translates into CASSPGAGAAEQFF. The V gene is TRBV4-1, the J gene TRBJ2-1; D is possibly TRBD1 (6 bases). CDR3 length: 14 amino acids. From germline, CDR1 is MGHRA and CDR2 YSYEKL. The V end was cut by 4 bases, the J end by 9 bases, with 16 bases between.

This clone was counted between two and nine times. The chain is built from TRBV7-2 and TRBJ1-2; tentatively, D is TRBD1 (6 bases). Trimming removed 2 bases at V and 2 bases at J, with 12 bases between. Germline V gene data show CDR1 as SGHTA and CDR2 as FQGNSA. This CDR3 has 15 amino acids. CDR3 DNA sequence: TGTGCCAGCAGCTTAATGCGGGGGGCGAACTATGGCTACACCTTC. It encodes CASSLMRGANYGYTF.

The J gene is TRBJ2-3, the V gene TRBV7-2; D may be TRBD2 (5 bases). The CDR3 sequence is 16 residues long. V lost 5 bases, J lost 0 bases, and 15 bases lay in between. Germline V lookup: CDR1 SGHTA, CDR2 FQGNSA. The CDR3 spells CASSPGGPTSTDTQYF. Here the CDR3 DNA reads TGTGCCAGCAGCCCAGGCGGGCCTACTAGCACAGATACGCAGTATTTT.

The chain uses TRBV12-3 or TRBV12-4 and TRBJ2-7; D not resolved. V was trimmed by 6 bases and J by 6 bases, leaving 12 bases between them. This CDR3 spans 12 amino acids. This CDR3 reads CASRYSSGEQYF. The CDR3 DNA follows: TGTGCCAGCAGATATAGCTCCGGCGAGCAGTACTTC.

The V and J genes are TRBV7-8 and TRBJ2-1, with D possibly TRBD2 on 6 matching bases. This CDR3 is built from 16 residues. Trimming pared 1 base from V and 6 bases from J, leaving 16 bases between. CDR1 and CDR2 (germline): SGHVS, FQNEAQ. CDR3 nucleotides: TGTGCCAGCAGCTTAGGAGTCTGGGGGGTTGGCAATGAGCAGTTCTTC. This codes for CASSLGVWGVGNEQFF.

V and J are TRBV4-2 and TRBJ1-6, with D hard to call. The germline V gene encodes CDR1 LGHNA and CDR2 YNFKEQ. The CDR3 contains 17 residues. Trimming pared 3 bases from V and 0 bases from J, leaving 12 bases between. The CDR3 sequence is CASSHASKSSYNSPLHF. The CDR3 DNA follows: TGTGCCAGCAGCCATGCTTCAAAGAGCTCCTATAATTCACCCCTCCACTTT.

CDR3 amino acids: CASSLAMGGSYEQYF. CDR3 nucleotide sequence: TGTGCCAGCAGCCTGGCAATGGGAGGCTCCTACGAGCAGTACTTC. The chain links TRBV13 to TRBJ2-7, with D perhaps TRBD2 (6 bases). CDR3 length: 15 residues. Germline CDR1 reads PRHDT; CDR2 reads FYEKMQ (reference sequence). Trimming shortened V by 5 bases and J by 0 bases, and 14 bases separated the two germline ends. Full variable domain (missing parts from reference TRBV13 and TRBJ2-7): AAGVIQSPRHLIKEKRETATLKCYPIPRHDTVYWYQQGPGQDPQFLISFYEKMQSDKGSIPDRFSAQQFSDYHSELNMSSLELGDSALYFCASSLAMGGSYEQYFGPGTRLTVT.

The chain employs TRBV9 and TRBJ1-6; D not certain. The V end was cut by 5 bases, the J end by 5 bases, with 11 bases between. CDR1 is SGDLS, CDR2 YYNGEE, per germline. The CDR3 consists of 14 residues. The DNA of the CDR3 is TGTGCCAGCAGTGAGGGCCCAAATAATTCACCCCTCCACTTT. Its protein is CASSEGPNNSPLHF.

The J gene is TRBJ1-2, the V gene TRBV12-3 or TRBV12-4; perhaps TRBD1 as D (6 bases). With 3 bases removed from V and 8 bases from J, the gap between germline ends came to 10 bases. The CDR3 is 12 residues long. CDR3 sequence (DNA): TGTGCCAGCAGTTTTAACAGGGTAGGCTACACCTTC. Translation: CASSFNRVGYTF.

The V and J genes are TRBV7-2 and TRBJ2-1; 9 bases fit TRBD1. The V gene end was trimmed by 5 bases and the J gene end by 7 bases; junction bases not matched to a gene: 9. The CDR3 covers 15 residues. Germline CDR1 SGHTA, CDR2 FQGNSA. CDR3 amino acids: CASSLRDRVRNEQFF. DNA for the CDR3: TGTGCCAGCAGCCTCCGGGACAGGGTCCGAAATGAGCAGTTCTTC.

V and J are TRBV18 and TRBJ1-5; 8 bases fit TRBD1. This CDR3 has 16 residues. The germline gives CDR1 KGHSH, CDR2 LQKENI. V lost 4 bases and J lost 6; bases outside the gene matches: 11. In DNA form, the CDR3 reads TGTGCCAGCTCACTGTACGGACAGGGAGGAGGTCAGCCCCAGCATTTT. This gives the protein CASSLYGQGGGQPQHF.

The chain is built from TRBV2 and TRBJ1-4; 8 bases agree with TRBD1. The germline V gene encodes CDR1 SNHLY and CDR2 FYNNEI. V shed 6 bases and J 8 bases; nucleotides not matched to a gene: 11. This CDR3 is 15 amino acids long. CDR3 sequence (DNA): TGTGCCAGCAGCACAGGGGGACTCTCTGCGGAAAAACTGTTTTTT. Its translation is CASSTGGLSAEKLFF. The whole variable domain, remainder taken from reference TRBV2 and TRBJ1-4, is EPEVTQTPSHQVTQMGQEVILRCVPISNHLYFYWYRQILGQKVEFLVSFYNNEISEKSEIFDDQFSVERPDGSNFTLKIRSTKLEDSAMYFCASSTGGLSAEKLFFGSGTQLSVL.

The CDR3 DNA reads as TGCGCCAGCAGCTTGTCGGGGAACACCGGGGAGCTGTTTTTT. Protein product: CASSLSGNTGELFF. The chain uses TRBV5-1 and TRBJ2-2; D not certain. This CDR3 is 14 amino acids long. In germline, CDR1 is SGHRS, CDR2 YFSETQ. Trimming took off 1 base at V and 1 base at J, with 5 bases between the two ends. The full variable domain, with the rest looked up from reference TRBV5-1 and TRBJ2-2, is KAGVTQTPRYLIKTRGQQVTLSCSPISGHRSVSWYQQTPGQGLQFLFEYFSETQRNKGNFPGRFSGRQFSNSRSEMNVSTLELGDSALYLCASSLSGNTGELFFGEGSRLTVL.

This sequence joins TRBV6-5 and TRBJ1-6; D is unresolved. V lost 10 bases, J lost 6 bases, and 10 bases lay in between. Germline V lookup: CDR1 MNHEY, CDR2 SVGAGI. The CDR3 sequence is 12 residues long. This CDR3 reads CATQTGNSPLHF. In nucleotides, the CDR3 is TGTGCCACCCAGACGGGTAATTCACCCCTCCACTTT.

V and J are TRBV29-1 and TRBJ1-1, with TRBD1 matching over 7 bases. CDR1 is SQVTM, CDR2 ANQGSEA, per germline. CDR3 length equals 13 residues. Unmatched junction bases numbered 6, after V lost 7 bases and J lost 1 base. The CDR3 spells CSGRRDRNTEAFF. CDR3 nucleotides: TGCAGCGGCCGCCGGGACAGGAACACTGAAGCTTTCTTT. Full variable domain (remainder filled in from reference TRBV29-1 and TRBJ1-1): SAVISQKPSRDICQRGTSLTIQCQVDSQVTMMFWYRQQPGQSLTLIATANQGSEATYESGFVIDKFPISRPNLTFSTLTVSNMSPEDSSIYLCSGRRDRNTEAFFGQGTRLTVV.

The V gene is TRBV19, the J gene TRBJ1-2; 7 positions agree with TRBD1. The CDR3 spans 13 residues. Germline trimming cut 8 bases from V and 8 bases from J; bases unmatched to any gene: 11. Germline CDR1 reads LNHDA; CDR2 reads SQIVND (reference sequence). CDR3 bases: TGTGCCAGTTCACAGGGGTATTATCAAGGCTACACCTTC. Its translation is CASSQGYYQGYTF.

The genes are TRBV5-1 and TRBJ2-4, with D possibly matching TRBD2 (6 bases). Germline CDR1 reads SGHRS; CDR2 reads YFSETQ. The CDR3 extends over 13 amino acids. Trimming took 0 bases from V and 15 from J, leaving 16 bases between them. In nucleotides, the CDR3 is TGCGCCAGCAGCTTGGGGGGGAGGACCCCTGGGTACTTC. Amino acid sequence: CASSLGGRTPGYF.

V and J are TRBV5-1 and TRBJ2-2, with D possibly TRBD2 on 6 matching bases. Trimming left V 0 bases short and J 5 bases short, with 14 bases between. Germline CDR1 is SGHRS and CDR2 is YFSETQ. The CDR3 extends over 16 amino acids. The CDR3: CASSLGPGVVTGELFF. CDR3 bases: TGCGCCAGCAGCTTGGGTCCGGGAGTAGTAACCGGGGAGCTGTTTTTT. The variable domain in full, with the rest retrieved from reference TRBV5-1 and TRBJ2-2, is KAGVTQTPRYLIKTRGQQVTLSCSPISGHRSVSWYQQTPGQGLQFLFEYFSETQRNKGNFPGRFSGRQFSNSRSEMNVSTLELGDSALYLCASSLGPGVVTGELFFGEGSRLTVL.

This clone occurred a few times. V gene TRBV30 combines with J gene TRBJ1-6; 7 nucleotides agree with TRBD1. Germline loops: CDR1 GTSNPN, CDR2 SVGIG (reference sequence). With V trimmed by 4 bases and J by 0 bases, 6 bases remained unmatched. The CDR3 is 16 amino acids. This CDR3 reads CAWTPGQSSYNSPLHF. In DNA, the CDR3 is TGTGCCTGGACCCCGGGACAGAGCTCCTATAATTCACCCCTCCACTTT.